Included here is one TCR beta chain sequence, with context. Its specificity is not known. CDR3 size: 14 residues. The V gene's germline CDR1 is LNHNV and CDR2 YYDKDF (reference sequence). V shed 4 bases, J shed 6 bases, and the junction held 6 bases outside the gene matches. The data stem from a study of OX40 agonist ivuxolimab in advanced cancers. This table comes from immunoSEQ multiplex PCR, and its TCRdb copy is limited to in-frame clones, with some not included. The table lists some 45,000 clones, about 86% of them singletons, with around 14% in the top ten. Drawing of blood for sampling happened at baseline, at cycle 4 day 1, and at cycle 7 day 1. The study's findings and limits: Expanded peripheral T-cell antigen specificity went undetermined. The average count of expanded clones was higher among CD8+ T cells than among CD4+.

The sequencing used CD4+ or CD8+ T cells sorted from blood, collected in a trial of the OX40 agonist ivuxolimab. V usage is TRBV15 and J usage is TRBJ1-5; 7 bases map to TRBD1. The TCR sequence derives from an adult with an advanced solid tumor such as melanoma, head and neck, liver or kidney cancer. In DNA, the CDR3 is TGTGCCACCAGCACGGGACAGTCAGGTCAGCCCCAGCATTTT. As protein: CATSTGQSGQPQHF.